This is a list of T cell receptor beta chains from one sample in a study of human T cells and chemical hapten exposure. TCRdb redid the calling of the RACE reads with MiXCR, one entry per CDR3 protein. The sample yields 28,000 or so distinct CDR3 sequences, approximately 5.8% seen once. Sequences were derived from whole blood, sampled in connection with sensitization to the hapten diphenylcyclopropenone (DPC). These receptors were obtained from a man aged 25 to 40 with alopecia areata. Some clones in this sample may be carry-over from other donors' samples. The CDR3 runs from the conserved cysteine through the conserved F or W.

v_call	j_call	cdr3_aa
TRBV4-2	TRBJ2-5	CASSQSDRGETQYF
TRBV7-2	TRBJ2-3	CASSLATDTQYF
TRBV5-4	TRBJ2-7	CASSLAGLAGIEQYF
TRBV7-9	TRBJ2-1	CASSSILILYNEQFF
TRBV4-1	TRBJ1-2	CASSQGTGNYGYTF
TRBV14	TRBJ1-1	CASSPSLSILGAFF
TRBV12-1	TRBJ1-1	CASSSLQGLNTEAFF
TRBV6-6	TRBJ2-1	CASSRDRSSYNEQFF
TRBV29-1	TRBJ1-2	CSVDGGQYYGYTF
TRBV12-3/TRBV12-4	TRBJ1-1	CASADDTFEAFF
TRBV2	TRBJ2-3	CASRGLDKGTDTQYF
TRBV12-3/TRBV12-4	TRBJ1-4	CASSPDRGRGEKLFF
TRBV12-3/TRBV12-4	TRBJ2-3	CASRFSTDTQYF
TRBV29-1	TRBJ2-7	CRMTPSYEQYF
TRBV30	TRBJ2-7	CAWSRSPPVEQYF
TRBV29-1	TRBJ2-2	CSVEALTGELFF
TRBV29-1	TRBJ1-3	CSVEPYSGNTIYF
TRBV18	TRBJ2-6	CASSPLTQSSGANVLTF
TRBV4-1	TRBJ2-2	CASSQDTQAGVPTRGRTGELFF
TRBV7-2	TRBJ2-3	CASSLGGSGRRSTDTQYF
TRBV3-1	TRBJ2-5	CASSHRGRWETQYF
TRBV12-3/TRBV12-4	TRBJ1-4	CASSFGQGASFEKLFF
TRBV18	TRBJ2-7	CASSTGTGLYEQYF
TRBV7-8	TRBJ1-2	CASSQQGIEGYTF
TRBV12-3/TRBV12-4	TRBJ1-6	CASRSRPDYNSPLHF
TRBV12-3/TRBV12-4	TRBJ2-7	CASSSTGGLYEQYF
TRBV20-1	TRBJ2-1	CSATNNEQFF
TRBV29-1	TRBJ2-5	CSVAGGLGKETQYF
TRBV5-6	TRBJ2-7	CASRTRDRAHEQYF
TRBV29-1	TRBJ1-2	CSVVTVYGYTF
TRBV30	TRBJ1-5	CAWSQGTQPQHF
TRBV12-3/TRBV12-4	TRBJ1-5	CASRPPSGSAHSNQPQHF
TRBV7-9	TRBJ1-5	CASSYAGTGGFQPQHF
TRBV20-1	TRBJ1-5	CSALGGQGIGEPQHF
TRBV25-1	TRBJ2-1	CASSDLSNEQFF
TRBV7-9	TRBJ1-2	CASSRPTGTYGYTF
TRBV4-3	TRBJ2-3	CASSKGDPRGTSTDTQYF
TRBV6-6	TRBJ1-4	CASLSPTGEKLFF
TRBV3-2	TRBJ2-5	CASNKGGEETQYF
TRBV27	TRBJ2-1	CASSLLPVQSSYNEQFF
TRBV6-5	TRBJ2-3	CASKSGPPLSTDTQYF
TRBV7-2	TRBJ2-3	CASNRRSGGLADTQYF
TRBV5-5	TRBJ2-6	CASSLGWDTYSGANVLTF
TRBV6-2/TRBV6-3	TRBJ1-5	CASSYQPSPGFGNQPQHF
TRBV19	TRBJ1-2	CASSIVGDGYTF
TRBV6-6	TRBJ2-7	CASSHRTGTSSYEQYF
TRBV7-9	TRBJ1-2	CASSLALGGIGYTF
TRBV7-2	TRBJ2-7	CASSIRENYYEQYF
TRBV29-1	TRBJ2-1	CSGGVNNEQFF
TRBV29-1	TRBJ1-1	CSVEDRGGSEAFF
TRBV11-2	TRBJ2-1	CASSLDNEQFF
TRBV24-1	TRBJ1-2	CATSDPARARGYGYTF
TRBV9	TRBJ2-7	CASSVGLEGYEQYF
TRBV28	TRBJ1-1	CASSLGEQGWRRAFF
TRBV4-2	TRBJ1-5	CASSHGGQGLQPQHF